This T cell receptor (beta chain) was sequenced for a study of blood T cell repertoires in COVID-19. Study context: Researchers got acute and convalescent COVID-19 samples from the United States, Italy and Spain. Nucleic acid was either cDNA or gDNA, and it came from T cells, B-cell-depleted T cells, or PBMCs.

Germline V lookup: CDR1 SGHRS, CDR2 YFSETQ. The CDR3 runs 15 residues. V lost 0 bases and J lost 3, with 12 bases in between. During active infection, Seattle patients enrolled and were then monitored through disease. Source study methods: Amplified reference gene primers provided the basis for estimating nucleated cell counts. Clones were read by immunoSEQ multiplex PCR, and TCRdb kept only the in-frame ones, dropping some. V, J and clone size are taken as reported in that table, and D and trimming were inferred from the DNA itself. The repertoire holds hundreds of thousands of clones, with roughly 86% as singletons.

This TCR was sampled from a woman aged 25 to 45 with COVID-19, enrolled during active disease. The rearrangement uses TRBV5-1 and TRBJ1-1, with D maybe TRBD1 (6 bases). Sequenced input: peripheral blood. The CDR3 reads CASSLVLGADTEAFF. DNA for the CDR3: TGCGCCAGCAGCTTGGTTCTGGGGGCGGACACTGAAGCTTTCTTT. Full variable domain (missing parts from reference TRBV5-1 and TRBJ1-1): KAGVTQTPRYLIKTRGQQVTLSCSPISGHRSVSWYQQTPGQGLQFLFEYFSETQRNKGNFPGRFSGRQFSNSRSEMNVSTLELGDSALYLCASSLVLGADTEAFFGQGTRLTVV.